These 17 T cell receptor beta chains share one sample of origin, sequenced in a study of CD8+ T cells in alopecia areata. Sequencing used cDNA as its template, made by extracting RNA and reverse transcribing it. The method was immunoSEQ multiplex PCR; TCRdb's version includes in-frame clones alone and lacks a portion of them. The top ten hold roughly 5.3% of the sample, which has 200,000 or so clones, 45% to 70% seen once. The sequencing input was CD8+ T cells sorted from blood. The receptor source for this set is a human donor in good health.

This clone was detected a few times. V is TRBV6-6 and J is TRBJ2-7; D uncertain. Trimming cost V 5 bases and J 0 bases, with 2 bases left between them. Germline lookup yields CDR1 MNHNY and CDR2 SVGAGI (reference sequence). This CDR3 has 11 residues. The CDR3 is CASSPSYEQYF. The CDR3 DNA is TGTGCCAGCAGTCCCTCCTACGAGCAGTACTTC.

The V gene is TRBV19, the J gene TRBJ2-7, with D tentatively TRBD1 or TRBD2 (5 bases each). V was trimmed by 5 bases and J by 1 base, leaving 12 bases between them. Germline lookup yields CDR1 LNHDA and CDR2 SQIVND (reference sequence). The CDR3 is made up of 14 amino acids. CDR3 sequence reads: CASSPRGSSYEQYF. As DNA, the CDR3 is TGTGCCAGTAGTCCCCGGGGCTCGTCCTACGAGCAGTACTTC. Based on the CDR3 plus reference TRBV19 and TRBJ2-7, the full variable domain is DGGITQSPKYLFRKEGQNVTLSCEQNLNHDAMYWYRQDPGQGLRLIYYSQIVNDFQKGDIAEGYSVSREKKESFPLTVTSAQKNPTAFYLCASSPRGSSYEQYFGPGTRLTVT.

This clone was seen repeatedly, ten times or more. The rearrangement links TRBV5-1 to TRBJ1-2; D call uncertain. Germline CDR1 and CDR2: SGHRS and YFSETQ. V was shortened by 1 base and J by 3 bases, with 22 bases between the two germline ends. The CDR3 extends over 18 amino acids. CDR3 sequence: CASSLSVQESEFDYGYTF. DNA for the CDR3: TGCGCCAGCAGCTTGTCGGTCCAAGAATCGGAGTTTGACTATGGCTACACCTTC.

This clone was recorded once. The chain carries TRBV2 and TRBJ2-3; TRBD2 is a possible D gene (6 bases). Trimming took 2 bases from V and 1 from J, leaving 10 bases between them. The CDR3 contains 15 residues. Germline V gives CDR1 SNHLY, CDR2 FYNNEI. The CDR3 is CASSERGDGTDTQYF. CDR3 in DNA: TGTGCCAGCAGTGAACGCGGGGATGGCACAGATACGCAGTATTTT.

This sequence joins TRBV6-4 and TRBJ2-3; D gene unclear. The V gene's germline CDR1 is MRHNA and CDR2 SNTAGT. CDR3 length equals 13 residues. V was trimmed by 6 bases and J by 4 bases, leaving 11 bases between them. The CDR3 sequence: CASSLRGADTQYF. The CDR3 DNA sequence: TGTGCCAGCAGCTTAAGAGGAGCAGATACGCAGTATTTT.

The chain has TRBV7-7 and TRBJ2-7; TRBD2 is a possible D gene (6 bases). Germline CDR1 SSHAT, CDR2 FNYEAQ (reference sequence). Trimming pared 5 bases from V and 2 bases from J, leaving 13 bases between. The CDR3 is 14 residues long. The CDR3 spells CASSQGLNAYEQYF. In nucleotides, the CDR3 is TGTGCCAGCAGCCAGGGACTCAATGCCTACGAGCAGTACTTC.

The V call is TRBV29-1, the J call TRBJ1-2, with unresolved D. Germline lookup yields CDR1 SQVTM and CDR2 ANQGSEA. This CDR3 is built from 13 residues. V shed 2 bases and J shed 3 bases, with 10 bases lying between them. CDR3 amino acids: CSVERAGDYGYTF. For the CDR3, the DNA is TGCAGCGTTGAACGGGCGGGAGACTATGGCTACACCTTC. The full variable domain, in which reference TRBV29-1 and TRBJ1-2 provide the parts outside the CDR3, is SAVISQKPSRDICQRGTSLTIQCQVDSQVTMMFWYRQQPGQSLTLIATANQGSEATYESGFVIDKFPISRPNLTFSTLTVSNMSPEDSSIYLCSVERAGDYGYTFGSGTRLTVV.

This clone was counted between two and nine times. Other DNA sequences from this sample encode an identical CDR3 as well. V and J are TRBV20-1 and TRBJ1-2; no clear D. Per the germline V gene, CDR1 is DFQATT and CDR2 is SNEGSKA (reference sequence). This CDR3 comprises 9 residues. Trimming took off 5 bases at V and 6 bases at J, with 4 bases between the two ends. The CDR3 DNA reads TGCAGTGCTCCCGATGGCTACACCTTC. Translation gives CSAPDGYTF.

The chain combines TRBV6-5 with TRBJ1-5, with unresolved D. V was clipped by 4 bases and J by 4 bases, with 8 bases between them. From germline, CDR1 is MNHEY and CDR2 SVGAGI. There are 13 residues in the CDR3. The CDR3 sequence: CASSSGKNQPQHF. The CDR3 nucleotides are TGTGCCAGCAGTTCGGGGAAGAATCAGCCCCAGCATTTT.

V is TRBV5-1 and J is TRBJ2-7, with D perhaps TRBD1 (5 bases). Per the germline V gene, CDR1 is SGHRS and CDR2 is YFSETQ. The CDR3 extends over 13 amino acids. Deletions cut 2 bases from V and 2 bases from J, with 8 bases between. As DNA, the CDR3 is TGCGCCAGCAGCTTTCGACAGCCCTACGAGCAGTACTTC. Translation gives CASSFRQPYEQYF. Full variable domain (outside the CDR3, taken from reference TRBV5-1 and TRBJ2-7): KAGVTQTPRYLIKTRGQQVTLSCSPISGHRSVSWYQQTPGQGLQFLFEYFSETQRNKGNFPGRFSGRQFSNSRSEMNVSTLELGDSALYLCASSFRQPYEQYFGPGTRLTVT.

The genes are TRBV2 and TRBJ1-1; D is uncertain. CDR3 length: 15 amino acids. The V gene's germline CDR1 is SNHLY and CDR2 FYNNEI. The V end was cut by 7 bases, the J end by 6 bases, with 21 bases between. The CDR3 protein is CASISGRVTSAEAFF. The CDR3 region has the DNA TGTGCCAGCATCTCGGGGAGAGTAACCTCCGCTGAAGCTTTCTTT.

This rearrangement joins TRBV4-1 to TRBJ1-1, with unresolved D. Trimming pared 0 bases from V and 4 bases from J, leaving 12 bases between. The CDR3 sequence is 15 residues long. Germline V gene sequence: CDR1 MGHRA, CDR2 YSYEKL. CDR3 in DNA: TGCGCCAGCAGCCAAGAGACTAATCCTGGCACTGAAGCTTTCTTT. This codes for CASSQETNPGTEAFF.

The gene calls are TRBV29-1 and TRBJ2-3; D ambiguous. The CDR3 is 12 amino acids. With 6 bases removed from V and 6 bases from J, the gap between germline ends came to 13 bases. Germline V gene data show CDR1 as SQVTM and CDR2 as ANQGSEA. In DNA form, the CDR3 reads TGCAGCGTGCGAGCTGTTGTGGATACGCAGTATTTT. This translates into CSVRAVVDTQYF.

The J gene is TRBJ2-1, the V gene TRBV15; D gene ambiguous. Germline lookup yields CDR1 LNHNV and CDR2 YYDKDF (reference sequence). The V and J ends lost 0 bases and 12 bases respectively, with 18 bases between them. The CDR3 is 15 amino acids. The DNA for the CDR3 is TGTGCCACCAGCAGAGATGAGGTGTTGAGGTCGGGGCAGTTCTTC. Residues: CATSRDEVLRSGQFF.

The gene calls are TRBV29-1 and TRBJ1-1, with a weak D call TRBD1 (5 bases). CDR1 and CDR2 (germline): SQVTM, ANQGSEA. V lost 4 bases and J lost 3, with 21 bases in between. The CDR3 runs 16 residues. CDR3 in amino acids: CSVALWGHRGDTEAFF. DNA of the CDR3: TGCAGCGTTGCTTTATGGGGCCACCGAGGCGACACTGAAGCTTTCTTT.

Remarks on this clone: The limits of the CDR3 on the DNA are not certain, so only TCRdb's listed CDR3 is given. CDR3 sequence reads: CASTSGSGELFF. The rearrangement links TRBV19 to TRBJ2-2; TRBD2 is the table's D call, not checked against the DNA. The CDR3 adds up to 12 amino acids, both ends counted. Germline assignment: CDR1 LNHDA and CDR2 SQIVND (reference sequence).

J is TRBJ1-2 and V is TRBV27; D gene ambiguous. Trimming left V 10 bases short and J 4 bases short, with 7 bases between. The CDR3 has 10 residues. Germline assignment: CDR1 MNHEY and CDR2 SMNVEV (reference sequence). CDR3 nucleotides: TGTGCCACCAAGAGCTATGGCTACACCTTC. Its translation: CATKSYGYTF.